The 19 T cell receptor beta chains below come from one sample, sequenced in a study of CD8 T cells in ankylosing spondylitis (dated by TCRdb to 2016 to 2017). What the work shows at the level of the full study, not this receptor alone: Blood from ankylosing spondylitis patients appeared to be characterized by a TCR beta motif composed of under 10 highly homologous amino acid variants.

Receptors were amplified or captured by 5' RACE. These reads were obtained on an Illumina HiSeq 2500. The raw public data were reprocessed by TCRdb itself: fastp quality trimming at Q25, MiXCR clonotype calling, in-frame beta chains only. Every distinct CDR3 protein forms one entry, paired with its most common genes and DNA. In this sample the table shows over 600,000 distinct CDR3 sequences, around 17% of which occur a single time. The ten largest account for approximately 18% of the sample. No antigen has been assigned to these receptors. The sequenced sample was blood, either unsorted or a sorted T cell fraction (not recorded which). The source of these receptors is a male donor with ankylosing spondylitis.

The chain links TRBV7-9 to TRBJ2-1; D not certain. The CDR3 is made up of 14 amino acids. The germline gives CDR1 SEHNR, CDR2 FQNEAQ (reference sequence). V dropped 6 bases and J dropped 7 bases, with 16 bases sitting between them. CDR3 loop: CASRLPERDNEQFF. The CDR3 coding sequence is TGTGCCAGCAGGCTGCCAGAGCGCGATAATGAGCAGTTCTTC.

The gene calls are TRBV5-1 and TRBJ2-7; 7 nucleotides match TRBD1. CDR3 length equals 15 residues. J gave up 3 bases and V 4 bases, and 10 bases lay outside the gene matches. Germline V CDR1 and CDR2: SGHRS, YFSETQ. The DNA for the CDR3 is TGCGCCAGCAGCATACCGGGACAGAGTCTCTACGAGCAGTACTTC. Encoded protein: CASSIPGQSLYEQYF.

This clonotype has just a few counts. V gene TRBV20-1 combines with J gene TRBJ2-5; D gene ambiguous. Per germline, CDR1 DFQATT and CDR2 SNEGSKA (reference sequence). V lost 1 base and J lost 12, with 9 bases in between. The CDR3 runs to 10 residues. CDR3 nucleotides: TGCAGTGCTAGAGCGCCTCCAGAGTACTTC. It codes for CSARAPPEYF.

The rearrangement links TRBV7-3 to TRBJ1-1; D not certain. Trimming removed 3 bases from V and 3 bases from J, with 8 bases in between. CDR3 length equals 13 residues. Germline V gene sequence: CDR1 SGHTA, CDR2 FQGTGA. For the CDR3, the DNA is TGTGCCAGCAGCTTCCTTCCTGACACTGAAGCTTTCTTT. Its protein is CASSFLPDTEAFF.

The rearrangement links TRBV12-3 or TRBV12-4 to TRBJ2-5, with 13 bases matching TRBD2. This CDR3 has 17 residues. The trim removed 6 bases at V and 1 base at J, leaving 8 bases unmatched. CDR3 residues: CASSTTGLAGAQETQYF. In DNA, the CDR3 is TGTGCCAGCAGCACAACCGGACTAGCGGGAGCCCAAGAGACCCAGTACTTC.

CDR3 sequence reads: CASRQGSANSPLHF. CDR3 DNA sequence: TGTGCCAGCAGACAGGGGTCCGCTAATTCACCCCTCCACTTT. The chain carries TRBV12-3 or TRBV12-4 and TRBJ1-6; 7 bases align to TRBD1. V lost 6 bases, J lost 6 bases, and 5 bases stayed unmatched. The CDR3 length is 14 residues.

The chain couples TRBV23-1 to TRBJ2-5; D is unresolved. TRBV23-1 qualifies as an ORF whose function is uncertain. Trimming removed 2 bases from V and 5 bases from J, with 36 bases in between. The CDR3 runs to 22 residues. This chain's CDR3 is CASSQTVHVGKVANSSRETQYF. CDR3 bases: TGCGCCAGCAGTCAAACCGTGCACGTAGGGAAAGTGGCCAACAGCTCAAGGGAGACCCAGTACTTC.

The CDR3 DNA reads as TGTGCCAGCAGTTACAATCCTAGCGGGTCCAGGAGGATAACTTACAATGAGCAGTTCTTC. Translation gives CASSYNPSGSRRITYNEQFF. The chain uses TRBV6-2 or TRBV6-3 and TRBJ2-1; the match to TRBD2 covers 8 bases. After removal of 2 bases from V and 4 bases from J, the junction contained 19 bases not matched to a gene. The germline gives CDR1 MNHEY, CDR2 SVGEGT. The CDR3 has 20 amino acids.

This clonotype occurred a few times. The CDR3 region is CASSLVSLADTQYF. CDR3 DNA sequence: TGTGCCAGCAGTTTAGTGTCGCTCGCAGATACGCAGTATTTT. The rearrangement joins TRBV12-3 or TRBV12-4 to TRBJ2-3; D is unresolved. Trimming shortened V by 1 base and J by 4 bases, and 9 bases separated the two germline ends. This CDR3 has 14 amino acids.

In its sample, this clonotype was seen a few times. The V gene is TRBV5-1, the J gene TRBJ2-7; D not certain. Per germline, CDR1 SGHRS and CDR2 YFSETQ. V lost 4 bases and J lost 0, with 14 bases in between. This CDR3 is built from 15 residues. CDR3 region: CASSLGLYSSYEQYF. The DNA of the CDR3 is TGCGCCAGCAGCCTGGGCCTCTACTCCTCCTACGAGCAGTACTTC.

This chain joins TRBV19 and TRBJ2-1; no clear D gene. Germline CDR1 LNHDA, CDR2 SQIVND (reference sequence). The V end was cut by 1 base, the J end by 0 bases, with 10 bases between. The CDR3 consists of 16 residues. CDR3 amino acids: CASSIAGGSSYNEQFF. For the CDR3, the DNA is TGTGCCAGTAGTATAGCCGGCGGAAGCTCCTACAATGAGCAGTTCTTC.

This clonotype was seen many times. The chain couples TRBV10-3 to TRBJ2-1; 7 positions agree with TRBD1. Germline loops: CDR1 ENHRY, CDR2 SYGVKD. CDR3 size: 15 residues. V lost 6 bases and J lost 0; bases outside the gene matches: 5. The CDR3 protein is CAIRATGSSYNEQFF. The CDR3 DNA reads TGTGCCATCAGGGCGACAGGGAGCTCCTACAATGAGCAGTTCTTC.

This clonotype was detected only a few times. This chain links TRBV28 with TRBJ2-4, with D possibly matching TRBD2 (5 bases). The CDR3 consists of 13 residues. Trimming shortened V by 6 bases and J by 4 bases, and 10 bases separated the two germline ends. Germline-derived CDR1 and CDR2 are MDHEN and SYDVKM. For the CDR3, the DNA is TGTGCCAGCAGCATGCCGGGAAAAAACATTCAGTACTTC. This sequence encodes CASSMPGKNIQYF.

The genes are TRBV5-1 and TRBJ1-5; 8 positions agree with TRBD1. The V and J ends lost 0 bases and 10 bases, in that order; junction bases with no gene match: 3. This CDR3 contains 13 residues. Germline assignment: CDR1 SGHRS and CDR2 YFSETQ. The CDR3 loop is CASSLDRGEPQHF. The CDR3 DNA reads TGCGCCAGCAGCTTGGACAGGGGGGAACCCCAGCATTTT.

This chain links TRBV6-1 with TRBJ2-1; 9 nucleotides match TRBD2. CDR3 length: 13 residues. V gave up 3 bases and J gave up 15 bases; unmatched junction bases: 9. Per germline, CDR1 MNHNS and CDR2 SASEGT. The CDR3 loop is CASSDRLAGRWFF. DNA for the CDR3: TGTGCCAGCAGTGACAGGCTAGCGGGGAGATGGTTCTTC.

This clonotype was observed a few times. The rearrangement uses TRBV29-1 and TRBJ2-3, with TRBD2 identical over 11 bases. Per the germline V gene, CDR1 is SQVTM and CDR2 is ANQGSEA. V lost 5 bases, J lost 1 base, and 2 bases stayed unmatched. The CDR3 spans 14 residues. CDR3 DNA sequence: TGCAGCGTTCCGGGACTAGCGGGCACAGATACGCAGTATTTT. Amino acid sequence: CSVPGLAGTDTQYF.

This chain joins TRBV29-1 and TRBJ1-5, with D perhaps TRBD1 (6 bases). The germline CDR1 and CDR2 sequences are SQVTM and ANQGSEA. V was shortened by 5 bases and J by 4 bases, with 18 bases between the two germline ends. The CDR3 loop spans 15 amino acids. CDR3 DNA: TGCAGCGTTCGGCTGCGACAGGACAGTAATCAGCCCCAGCATTTT. Translating it yields CSVRLRQDSNQPQHF. The whole variable domain, remainder taken from reference TRBV29-1 and TRBJ1-5, is SAVISQKPSRDICQRGTSLTIQCQVDSQVTMMFWYRQQPGQSLTLIATANQGSEATYESGFVIDKFPISRPNLTFSTLTVSNMSPEDSSIYLCSVRLRQDSNQPQHFGDGTRLSIL.

In this sample, this clonotype turned up a few times. This rearrangement joins TRBV4-3 to TRBJ1-5; unclear D gene. The V gene lost 0 bases and the J gene lost 4 bases, with 10 bases spanning the gap. The CDR3 consists of 15 residues. Looked up from germline, CDR1 is LGHNA and CDR2 is YSLEER. The CDR3 coding sequence is TGCGCCAGCAGCCAAGATCGCGGTTCAAATCAGCCCCAGCATTTT. As protein: CASSQDRGSNQPQHF.

This clonotype was seen only a few times. The chain combines TRBV25-1 with TRBJ2-7; 7 bases agree with TRBD1. The V gene's germline CDR1 is MGHDK and CDR2 SYGVNS. After removal of 4 bases from V and 12 bases from J, the junction contained 6 bases not matched to a gene. This CDR3 region has 11 residues. DNA of the CDR3: TGTGCCAGCAGTGCCGACAGGGCCGTGTACTTC. Its translation is CASSADRAVYF.